The 18 T cell receptor beta chains listed next were all sequenced from one sample in a study of PD-1 blockade in classical Hodgkin lymphoma. TCRdb's table, derived via immunoSEQ multiplex PCR, lists solely in-frame clones and lacks some. The sample consists of roughly 46,000 clones, around 74% of them appearing once. Described time point: cycle 4 day 1 (C4D1), after 5 to 7 weeks of nivolumab. Exposure to brentuximab vedotin varied, and each patient had relapsed following autologous stem cell transplantation. The sequenced sample was peripheral blood mononuclear cells (PBMCs), obtained before the fourth cycle of nivolumab. The receptor source for this set is a human donor with classical Hodgkin lymphoma.

The genes are TRBV2 and TRBJ2-7; D unresolved. Trimming stripped 5 bases from V and 2 bases from J, with 10 bases between. The germline V gene encodes CDR1 SNHLY and CDR2 FYNNEI. CDR3 size: 13 residues. For the CDR3, the DNA is TGTGCCAGCAGTCCTAACGCTGCCTACGAGCAGTACTTC. Translation gives CASSPNAAYEQYF. The full variable domain, with the rest looked up from reference TRBV2 and TRBJ2-7, is EPEVTQTPSHQVTQMGQEVILRCVPISNHLYFYWYRQILGQKVEFLVSFYNNEISEKSEIFDDQFSVERPDGSNFTLKIRSTKLEDSAMYFCASSPNAAYEQYFGPGTRLTVT.

This clone appeared once. CDR3 sequence reads: CASSAKTAANTGELFF. CDR3 DNA sequence: TGTGCCAGCAGCGCAAAGACGGCCGCGAACACCGGGGAGCTGTTTTTT. This rearrangement joins TRBV9 to TRBJ2-2, with unresolved D. CDR3 length: 16 amino acids. The germline V gene has CDR1 SGDLS and CDR2 YYNGEE. Trimming stripped 3 bases from V and 0 bases from J, with 12 bases between.

The chain has TRBV19 and TRBJ1-1; D is ambiguous. Trimming cost V 6 bases and J 1 base, with 12 bases left between them. CDR1 and CDR2 (germline): LNHDA, SQIVND (reference sequence). The CDR3 is 14 amino acids. This CDR3 reads CASRQFVENTEAFF. DNA of the CDR3: TGTGCCAGTAGACAGTTTGTAGAGAACACTGAAGCTTTCTTT.

The chain employs TRBV19 and TRBJ2-3, with 11 bases matching TRBD2. The CDR3 contains 15 residues. The V segment lost 10 bases and the J segment 3 bases; nucleotides outside the gene matches: 9. The germline V gene has CDR1 LNHDA and CDR2 SQIVND (reference sequence). CDR3 sequence reads: CATRTVAGGTDTQYF. In DNA, the CDR3 is TGTGCCACCAGAACAGTAGCGGGAGGGACAGATACGCAGTATTTT.

The chain combines TRBV5-1 with TRBJ1-5; 8 nucleotides line up with TRBD1. Losses at the gene ends were 0 bases for V and 1 base for J; bases not matched to a gene: 0. Looked up from germline, CDR1 is SGHRS and CDR2 is YFSETQ. The CDR3 covers 15 residues. The CDR3 bases are TGCGCCAGCAGCTTGGGACAGGGGAGCAATCAGCCCCAGCATTTT. Protein: CASSLGQGSNQPQHF.

This clone was seen a single time. The chain recombines TRBV6-1 with TRBJ1-4; D gene uncertain. There are 12 residues in the CDR3. The V end lost 9 bases, the J end lost 10 bases, and 15 bases lay between the germline ends. Germline V gene sequence: CDR1 MNHNS, CDR2 SASEGT. In nucleotides, the CDR3 is TGTGCCAGTCAGAATTCCTTCCGAAAACTGTTTTTT. Protein product: CASQNSFRKLFF.

The CDR3 sequence: CASAETSGSSHEQFF. CDR3 coding DNA: TGCGCCAGCGCCGAGACTAGCGGGAGTTCGCATGAGCAGTTCTTC. J is TRBJ2-1 and V is TRBV5-1; 12 bases line up with TRBD2. CDR3 length: 15 residues. V trimming: 7 bases; J trimming: 8 bases; junction bases outside the gene matches: 10. Germline V lookup: CDR1 SGHRS, CDR2 YFSETQ.

Comment on this clone: The sample carries other DNA sequences with the same CDR3. The chain has TRBV18 and TRBJ2-1, with D maybe TRBD2 (5 bases). CDR1 KGHSH and CDR2 LQKENI come from the germline V gene. The V and J ends lost 2 bases and 10 bases respectively, with 9 bases between them. The CDR3 is made up of 12 amino acids. The CDR3 sequence: CASSPGRGEQFF. As DNA, the CDR3 is TGTGCCAGCTCACCAGGAAGAGGGGAGCAGTTCTTC.

The chain couples TRBV27 to TRBJ2-1; 14 positions match TRBD2. CDR1 and CDR2 (germline): MNHEY, SMNVEV (reference sequence). The CDR3 loop spans 17 amino acids. J lost 8 bases, V lost 7 bases, and 13 bases had no gene match. The CDR3 DNA reads TGTGCCAGCAAACCACGACTAGCGGGAGGGGGAAGCGATGAGCAGTTCTTC. It translates to CASKPRLAGGGSDEQFF.

The chain couples TRBV5-1 to TRBJ2-1; D is uncertain. This CDR3 is built from 14 residues. Looked up from germline, CDR1 is SGHRS and CDR2 is YFSETQ. Trimming cost V 7 bases and J 1 base, with 12 bases left between them. The CDR3 sequence: CASALDLSYNEQFF. CDR3 DNA: TGCGCCAGCGCCTTAGATTTGTCCTACAATGAGCAGTTCTTC.

The V gene is TRBV7-2, the J gene TRBJ1-2; TRBD1 aligns across 7 bases. The CDR3 consists of 14 residues. Unmatched junction bases numbered 7, after V lost 5 bases and J lost 4 bases. Per the germline V gene, CDR1 is SGHTA and CDR2 is FQGNSA. The CDR3 sequence: CASSQPGGPYGYTF. The DNA of the CDR3 is TGTGCCAGCAGCCAACCAGGGGGACCCTATGGCTACACCTTC.

The CDR3 reads CASSQVQGATDTQYF. The CDR3 coding sequence is TGCGCCAGCAGCCAAGTACAGGGGGCCACAGATACGCAGTATTTT. This rearrangement joins TRBV4-1 to TRBJ2-3, with 9 bases lining up with TRBD1. Germline assignment: CDR1 MGHRA and CDR2 YSYEKL. The V and J ends lost 1 base and 2 bases, in that order; junction bases with no gene match: 1. The CDR3 totals 15 residues.

The chain links TRBV29-1 to TRBJ2-2; D is uncertain. The CDR3 is 13 amino acids. Germline V CDR1 and CDR2: SQVTM, ANQGSEA. Deletions cut 4 bases from V and 7 bases from J, with 13 bases between. Here the CDR3 reads CSVGSPGYGELFF. The CDR3 bases are TGCAGCGTTGGATCTCCCGGGTACGGGGAGCTGTTTTTT.

V usage is TRBV5-1 and J usage is TRBJ2-5; 10 bases are shared with TRBD2. The end of the DNA is better explained by TRBJ2-7, so the J call may be wrong. Looked up from germline, CDR1 is SGHRS and CDR2 is YFSETQ. The CDR3 consists of 17 residues. The CDR3 reads CASSLRASGSSSYEQYF. The CDR3 DNA is TGCGCCAGCAGCTTGCGAGCTAGCGGGAGCTCCTCCTACGAGCAGTACTTC.

The chain is built from TRBV5-4 and TRBJ2-7, with D perhaps TRBD1 (5 bases). Trimming removed 0 bases from V and 0 bases from J, with 10 bases in between. Germline CDR1 is SGHNT and CDR2 is YYREEE (reference sequence). CDR3 length: 15 amino acids. The CDR3 nucleotides are TGTGCCAGCAGCTTGGGGGGTCAGGGCTCCTACGAGCAGTACTTC. It specifies CASSLGGQGSYEQYF.

The V call is TRBV5-6, the J call TRBJ2-2; perhaps TRBD1 as D (5 bases). This CDR3 is 14 amino acids long. Germline V gene sequence: CDR1 SGHDT, CDR2 YYEEEE. Trimming took 2 bases from V and 3 from J, leaving 8 bases between them. CDR3 sequence reads: CASSFKGYTGELFF. The CDR3 nucleotides are TGTGCCAGCAGCTTTAAGGGGTACACCGGGGAGCTGTTTTTT.

The rearrangement links TRBV2 to TRBJ2-5, with D hard to call. The CDR3 length is 17 residues. V lost 4 bases and J lost 4, with 22 bases in between. From germline, CDR1 is SNHLY and CDR2 FYNNEI. The CDR3 DNA reads TGTGCCAGCAGTGGAGGAGACCCTATTAGACCCCGAGAGACCCAGTACTTC. Amino acids: CASSGGDPIRPRETQYF.

The rearrangement links TRBV2 to TRBJ1-5; no reliable D call. CDR1 is SNHLY, CDR2 FYNNEI, per germline. This CDR3 has 13 amino acids. V was cut by 3 bases and J by 7 bases, with 10 bases left in between. The CDR3 loop is CASSDGYGQPQHF. Here the CDR3 DNA reads TGTGCCAGCAGTGATGGGTATGGCCAGCCCCAGCATTTT. The full variable domain, in which reference TRBV2 and TRBJ1-5 provide the parts outside the CDR3, is EPEVTQTPSHQVTQMGQEVILRCVPISNHLYFYWYRQILGQKVEFLVSFYNNEISEKSEIFDDQFSVERPDGSNFTLKIRSTKLEDSAMYFCASSDGYGQPQHFGDGTRLSIL.